This T cell receptor beta chain was captured by sequencing in a study of blood T cell repertoires in COVID-19. Study context: The United States, Italy and Spain supplied acute and convalescent COVID-19 samples.

Participant age was roughly 18 to 90 years, and participants resided in 24 US areas. Data came from immunoSEQ multiplex PCR; TCRdb stores just in-frame clones and leaves some out. This sample carries 270,000 or so clones, around nine tenths of them seen once, and the ten largest clones take under 3%. This TCR was sampled from a woman aged 18-35 years who had recovered from COVID-19. The sample consisted of PBMCs or T cells enriched from blood (not recorded which).

This chain's CDR3 is CAWRQTSGGFRTQYF. The CDR3 region has the DNA TGTGCCTGGAGACAGACTAGCGGGGGTTTTCGGACCCAGTACTTC. This chain joins TRBV30 and TRBJ2-5, with TRBD2 matching over 12 bases. This CDR3 contains 15 residues. Trimming at V came to 3 bases and at J to 7 bases, leaving 9 bases not matched to a gene. CDR1 is GTSNPN and CDR2 is SVGIG in the germline V gene (reference sequence).